This TCR beta chain was profiled in a study of blood T cell repertoires in COVID-19. Study information: Samples of COVID-19 (acute and convalescent) were obtained from the United States, Italy and Spain. T cells, B-cell-depleted T cells, or PBMCs supplied cDNA or gDNA.

The table lists this clone with a few counts. Germline values: CDR1 SGHRS, CDR2 YFSETQ. Deletions cut 2 bases from V and 7 bases from J, with 10 bases between. CDR3 length: 13 amino acids. TCRdb's copy holds only in-frame clones and misses some; the assay was immunoSEQ multiplex PCR. The sample includes about 40,000 clones, around three quarters of them seen just once. The specimen was peripheral blood. The rearrangement uses TRBV5-1 and TRBJ2-1; D may be TRBD2 (7 bases). The TCR comes from a man aged 80 or over with acute or convalescent COVID-19. CDR3 loop: CASSFGGANEQFF. DNA of the CDR3: TGCGCCAGCAGCTTTGGGGGGGCGAATGAGCAGTTCTTC.